The 17 T cell receptor beta chains presented below share a single source sample, sequenced in a study of shared clonotypes between healthy human individuals. TCRdb keeps only in-frame clones here, not all; method: immunoSEQ multiplex PCR. The top ten hold more than 0.12% of the sample, which has millions of clones, approximately 94% seen once. Sequencing input: naive CD4+ T cells sorted from blood. Subset defined: CD45RA+ positively selected. All receptors derive from a man aged 18 to 29 in good health.

This chain connects TRBV7-8 to TRBJ2-5; TRBD1 matches at 7 bases. V trimming: 2 bases; J trimming: 3 bases; junction bases outside the gene matches: 6. The CDR3 extends over 15 amino acids. The germline V gene encodes CDR1 SGHVS and CDR2 FQNEAQ. This CDR3 is CASSLRDRPEETQYF. CDR3 nucleotide sequence: TGTGCCAGCAGCTTACGGGACAGACCAGAAGAGACCCAGTACTTC.

The CDR3 DNA reads TGCACCAGCAGCCAAGCTGGCTTTCGCACGAACACCGGGGAGCTGTTTTTT. Translating gives CTSSQAGFRTNTGELFF. The V call is TRBV1, the J call TRBJ2-2; the table assigns TRBD1, which was not confirmed against the DNA. TRBV1 has pseudogene status. This CDR3 region has 17 residues.

The chain carries TRBV29-1 and TRBJ2-5; D remains unclear. Looked up from germline, CDR1 is SQVTM and CDR2 is ANQGSEA. The CDR3 loop spans 14 amino acids. V gave up 7 bases and J gave up 4 bases, with 19 bases separating them. CDR3 DNA sequence: TGCAGCGGAGTACCCTCGTCGCCCCGAGAGACCCAGTACTTC. It yields the protein CSGVPSSPRETQYF.

The chain carries TRBV10-3 and TRBJ2-1; 16 nucleotides align to TRBD2. CDR1 is ENHRY and CDR2 is SYGVKD in the germline V gene. This CDR3 spans 20 amino acids. The junction had 6 bases not matched to a gene; V was cut back by 0 bases and J by 1 base. CDR3 in DNA: TGTGCCATCAGTGAGTCGCCGGGACTAGCGGGGGGGCGGTCCTACAATGAGCAGTTCTTC. Its protein is CAISESPGLAGGRSYNEQFF.

The J gene is TRBJ2-5, the V gene TRBV5-4, with D tentatively TRBD1 (5 bases). The end of the DNA is better explained by TRBJ2-7, so the J call may be wrong. Per germline, CDR1 SGHNT and CDR2 YYREEE (reference sequence). This CDR3 has 14 amino acids. CDR3 residues: CASSLRAGSYEQYF. CDR3 sequence (DNA): TGTGCCAGCAGCTTGAGGGCAGGGTCCTACGAGCAGTACTTC.

The rearrangement joins TRBV5-4 to TRBJ2-5; 7 nucleotides align to TRBD1. Germline V gives CDR1 SGHNT, CDR2 YYREEE (reference sequence). Trimming at V came to 4 bases and at J to 5 bases, leaving 5 bases not matched to a gene. The CDR3 has 13 residues. DNA of the CDR3: TGTGCCAGCAGCATGGACAGGTGGGAGACCCAGTACTTC. This translates into CASSMDRWETQYF.

The CDR3 DNA is TGTGCCAGCAGTGAACAGGGGGCTCCGTTTGGCTACACCTTC. It encodes CASSEQGAPFGYTF. The gene calls are TRBV2 and TRBJ1-2; 8 positions match TRBD1. V dropped 2 bases and J dropped 7; count of bases not matched to a gene: 6. The germline V gene encodes CDR1 SNHLY and CDR2 FYNNEI. This CDR3 comprises 14 residues.

Comments on this clone: Other DNA sequences from this sample encode an identical CDR3 as well. The chain recombines TRBV9 with TRBJ1-1; no definite D call. The CDR3 spans 14 residues. V was clipped by 2 bases and J by 2 bases, with 10 bases between them. Germline CDR1 SGDLS, CDR2 YYNGEE. CDR3 DNA: TGTGCCAGCAGCGTTGTCGGCACTAACACTGAAGCTTTCTTT. Its protein product is CASSVVGTNTEAFF.

Remarks on this clone: In the same sample, other DNA sequences code for this CDR3. The rearrangement joins TRBV30 to TRBJ2-7; no definite D call. The CDR3 loop spans 13 amino acids. Germline V gives CDR1 GTSNPN, CDR2 SVGIG (reference sequence). Trimming removed 2 bases at V and 0 bases at J, with 8 bases between. The CDR3 nucleotides read TGTGCCTGGAGTTCGGGCAACTCCTACGAGCAGTACTTC. It specifies CAWSSGNSYEQYF. Drawing the rest from reference TRBV30 and TRBJ2-7, the complete variable domain is SQTIHQWPATLVQPVGSPLSLECTVEGTSNPNLYWYRQAAGRGLQLLFYSVGIGQISSEVPQNLSASRPQDRQFILSSKKLLLSDSGFYLCAWSSGNSYEQYFGPGTRLTVT.

In nucleotides, the CDR3 is TGTGCCAGCAGCTTATTGACCTTGGGAGCCAAAAACATTCAGTACTTC. This translates into CASSLLTLGAKNIQYF. This chain joins TRBV5-8 and TRBJ2-4; no clear D gene. Trimming took 2 bases from V and 0 from J, leaving 12 bases between them. The length of the CDR3 is 16 residues. In germline, CDR1 is SGHTS, CDR2 YDEGEE.

This chain connects TRBV6-6 to TRBJ2-3; TRBD1 might be the D (5 bases). The V end lost 0 bases, the J end lost 11 bases, and 15 bases lay between the germline ends. This CDR3 is 14 amino acids long. CDR1 MNHNY and CDR2 SVGAGI come from the germline V gene (reference sequence). CDR3 residues: CASSYSKDTSRQYF. The DNA for the CDR3 is TGTGCCAGCAGTTACTCGAAGGACACATCCAGGCAGTATTTT.

This clone came up a few times. This chain uses TRBV10-1 with TRBJ2-7; no firm D call. There are 12 residues in the CDR3. Trimming took 5 bases from V and 7 from J, leaving 12 bases between them. CDR1 is WNHNN and CDR2 is SYGVQD in the germline V gene (reference sequence). The CDR3 loop is CASSRTSGEQYF. The CDR3 DNA is TGCGCCAGCAGTAGGACCTCAGGAGAGCAGTACTTC.

The chain combines TRBV11-2 with TRBJ1-1, with D possibly being TRBD1 (6 bases). CDR3 length equals 16 residues. Germline CDR1 SGHAT, CDR2 FQNNGV. The V end lost 5 bases, the J end lost 10 bases, and 26 bases lay between the germline ends. CDR3 nucleotides: TGTGCCAGCAGCCCGCGCATCAGCAGGGGACGGAGTAGAGCTTTCTTT. As protein: CASSPRISRGRSRAFF.

J is TRBJ2-5 and V is TRBV19, with unresolved D. The CDR3 runs 11 residues. V lost 5 bases and J lost 5, with 6 bases in between. From germline, CDR1 is LNHDA and CDR2 SQIVND (reference sequence). The DNA of the CDR3 is TGTGCCAGTAGTGGCCGGGAGACCCAGTACTTC. It codes for CASSGRETQYF.

A remark on this clone: This CDR3 is also generated by other DNA sequences in the sample. The rearrangement joins TRBV30 to TRBJ1-2; possible D gene TRBD1, 5 bases. CDR1 GTSNPN and CDR2 SVGIG come from the germline V gene (reference sequence). V dropped 3 bases and J dropped 4 bases, with 9 bases sitting between them. The CDR3 spans 12 residues. CDR3: CAWSPGGYGYTF. In DNA form, the CDR3 reads TGTGCCTGGAGCCCGGGGGGCTATGGCTACACCTTC.

This chain joins TRBV19 and TRBJ2-2; D unresolved. Germline V gene lookup returns CDR1 LNHDA and CDR2 SQIVND (reference sequence). CDR3 size: 14 residues. Between the trimmed V and J ends, which lost 6 bases and 4 bases, there was a span of 12 bases. The CDR3 sequence is CASRAWQSTGELFF. As DNA, the CDR3 is TGTGCCAGTAGGGCCTGGCAGAGCACCGGGGAGCTGTTTTTT.

Only one count was recorded for this clone. Other nucleotide sequences in the sample specify the same CDR3. This chain uses TRBV19 with TRBJ1-4; D possibly corresponds to TRBD1 (6 bases). The germline V gene encodes CDR1 LNHDA and CDR2 SQIVND (reference sequence). V was cut by 5 bases and J by 4 bases, with 14 bases left in between. The CDR3 length is 15 residues. The CDR3 loop reads CASSEGGTLNEKLFF. CDR3 DNA: TGTGCCAGTAGTGAGGGGGGAACGCTTAATGAAAAACTGTTTTTT.